This passage covers 25 T cell receptor beta chains from one sample sequenced in a study of graft-versus-host responses after intestinal transplantation (dated by TCRdb to the early 2020s). The protocol used for the library was the immunoSEQ multiplex PCR assay. TCRdb retrieved this table from immuneACCESS and kept in-frame rearrangements only. Not all clones are present; in checked studies, unresolved V genes account for under half, and no reason is known for the remainder. This sample holds over 65,000 clones; about 92% were observed only once. The ten largest clones represent roughly 0.7% of the sample. Material: PBMCs, obtained 98 days after intestinal transplantation. Source of these receptors: a human patient who received an intestinal transplant, so some T cells may come from the graft donor.

The rearrangement joins TRBV4-1 to TRBJ2-7; possible D gene TRBD2, 6 bases. The V end was cut by 0 bases, the J end by 3 bases, with 18 bases between. CDR1 and CDR2 (germline): MGHRA, YSYEKL. The CDR3 spans 17 residues. CDR3 in amino acids: CASSQEGIAGILYEQYF. Written as DNA, the CDR3 is TGCGCCAGCAGCCAAGAGGGGATTGCGGGAATCCTCTACGAGCAGTACTTC.

The genes are TRBV19 and TRBJ2-1; no reliable D call. The CDR3 consists of 13 residues. The V end was cut by 1 base, the J end by 3 bases, with 4 bases between. Germline assignment: CDR1 LNHDA and CDR2 SQIVND (reference sequence). CDR3 bases: TGTGCCAGTAGTATAGGGGACTACAATGAGCAGTTCTTC. Its protein product is CASSIGDYNEQFF.

The chain combines TRBV21-1 with TRBJ2-7. TRBV21-1 is labeled a pseudogene. This CDR3 is 16 amino acids long. CDR3 in DNA: TGTGCCAGCAGCAAAATCAGCAAGGTAGTCGGGCGCGAGCAGTACTTC. Residues: CASSKISKVVGREQYF.

This rearrangement joins TRBV7-3 to TRBJ1-5, with TRBD1 matching 12 bases. The germline V gene has CDR1 SGHTA and CDR2 FQGTGA. This CDR3 has 21 residues. V dropped 2 bases and J dropped 0; count of bases not matched to a gene: 14. This chain's CDR3 is CASSLFEATGTGGSSNQPQHF. In nucleotides, the CDR3 is TGTGCCAGCAGCTTATTCGAGGCAACCGGGACAGGGGGCTCTAGCAATCAGCCCCAGCATTTT.

The genes are TRBV7-2 and TRBJ2-1; possible D gene TRBD2, 5 bases. V lost 1 base and J lost 10, with 11 bases in between. The CDR3 totals 13 residues. Germline CDR1 SGHTA, CDR2 FQGNSA. The CDR3 loop is CASSLVPGKEQFF. CDR3 in DNA: TGTGCCAGCAGCTTAGTGCCGGGAAAGGAGCAGTTCTTC.

The chain links TRBV5-6 to TRBJ1-4; D call uncertain. Between the trimmed V and J ends, which lost 3 bases and 8 bases, there was a span of 17 bases. The germline CDR1 and CDR2 sequences are SGHDT and YYEEEE. The CDR3 is 15 residues long. The chain's CDR3 is CASSSLEGTKEKLFF. In DNA, the CDR3 is TGTGCCAGCAGCTCATTGGAAGGTACGAAGGAAAAACTGTTTTTT. Full variable domain (outside the CDR3, taken from reference TRBV5-6 and TRBJ1-4): DAGVTQSPTHLIKTRGQQVTLRCSPKSGHDTVSWYQQALGQGPQFIFQYYEEEERQRGNFPDRFSGHQFPNYSSELNVNALLLGDSALYLCASSSLEGTKEKLFFGSGTQLSVL.

V usage is TRBV9 and J usage is TRBJ2-1; tentatively, D is TRBD1 or TRBD2 (5 bases each). Germline V gene lookup returns CDR1 SGDLS and CDR2 YYNGEE. V was trimmed by 0 bases and J by 9 bases, leaving 19 bases between them. The CDR3 consists of 16 residues. The CDR3 DNA is TGTGCCAGCAGCGTAGAGTCTAGGCGTCGTGGGGGTGAGCAGTTCTTC. Protein product: CASSVESRRRGGEQFF.

The chain couples TRBV9 to TRBJ2-7, with D perhaps given as TRBD1 or TRBD2 (5 bases each). The V end lost 3 bases, the J end lost 2 bases, and 12 bases lay between the germline ends. CDR1 SGDLS and CDR2 YYNGEE come from the germline V gene. This CDR3 is built from 14 residues. CDR3 loop: CASSDGTVPYEQYF. The CDR3 bases are TGTGCCAGCAGCGACGGGACCGTCCCCTACGAGCAGTACTTC.

This CDR3 is CASSPRSGDGYTF. Written as DNA, the CDR3 is TGTGCCAGCTCACCACGATCAGGGGATGGCTACACCTTC. The chain has TRBV18 and TRBJ1-2, with D possibly being TRBD1 (6 bases). The germline V gene encodes CDR1 KGHSH and CDR2 LQKENI. CDR3 length: 13 residues. Trimming removed 1 base at V and 6 bases at J, with 9 bases between.

The gene calls are TRBV5-1 and TRBJ2-3; 10 bases are shared with TRBD1. Germline CDR1 is SGHRS and CDR2 is YFSETQ. V lost 7 bases, J lost 3 bases, and 8 bases stayed unmatched. The CDR3 sequence is 15 residues long. The CDR3 loop is CASGGTGAWTDTQYF. The DNA for the CDR3 is TGCGCCAGCGGGGGGACAGGGGCGTGGACAGATACGCAGTATTTT.

This clone was counted once. J is TRBJ2-7 and V is TRBV9, with TRBD2 identical over 7 bases. J was trimmed by 4 bases and V by 0 bases; bases with no gene match: 4. The CDR3 is made up of 14 amino acids. In germline, CDR1 is SGDLS, CDR2 YYNGEE. CDR3 residues: CASSVGGGAYEQYF. The CDR3 DNA is TGTGCCAGCAGCGTAGGCGGGGGAGCATACGAGCAGTACTTC.

This clone was detected once. This chain joins TRBV4-1 and TRBJ1-2; 8 bases are shared with TRBD1. The CDR3 extends over 21 amino acids. V dropped 4 bases and J dropped 0; count of bases not matched to a gene: 22. CDR1 and CDR2 (germline): MGHRA, YSYEKL. CDR3 loop: CASSPTPIRSRDRIANYGYTF. The CDR3 nucleotides are TGCGCCAGCAGCCCTACTCCCATCAGAAGCCGGGACAGGATAGCTAACTATGGCTACACCTTC.

The CDR3, as DNA: TGCGCCAGCAGCGTGGAGACCCAAGAGACCCAGTACTTC. Protein: CASSVETQETQYF. J is TRBJ2-5 and V is TRBV5-1; D remains unclear. The germline CDR1 and CDR2 sequences are SGHRS and YFSETQ. V lost 4 bases, J lost 1 base, and 8 bases lay in between. The CDR3 runs to 13 residues.

The chain joins TRBV7-2 to TRBJ2-3; a weak D match, TRBD2 (6 bases). CDR1 and CDR2 (germline): SGHTA, FQGNSA. The CDR3 loop spans 14 amino acids. Trimming shortened V by 2 bases and J by 3 bases, and 9 bases separated the two germline ends. The CDR3 reads CASSLSSVTDTQYF. CDR3 nucleotides: TGTGCCAGCAGCTTATCTAGCGTAACAGATACGCAGTATTTT.

The chain links TRBV21-1 to TRBJ2-7. TRBV21-1 represents a pseudogene. This CDR3 comprises 11 residues. Written as DNA, the CDR3 is TGTGCCAGCAGCACTGAAAAGGAGCAGTACTTC. This encodes CASSTEKEQYF.

The rearrangement uses TRBV5-6 and TRBJ2-7; tentative D call: TRBD2 (7 bases). V lost 4 bases to trimming and J lost 1 base, with 15 bases between them. The CDR3 is 15 residues long. Germline V gene data show CDR1 as SGHDT and CDR2 as YYEEEE. The CDR3: CASSLEGEGSYEQYF. CDR3 DNA sequence: TGTGCCAGCAGCCTCGAGGGGGAGGGATCCTACGAGCAGTACTTC.

The J gene is TRBJ1-4, the V gene TRBV27; 9 bases are shared with TRBD1. Losses at the gene ends were 5 bases for V and 10 bases for J; bases not matched to a gene: 14. CDR3 size: 16 residues. Looked up from germline, CDR1 is MNHEY and CDR2 is SMNVEV (reference sequence). The DNA of the CDR3 is TGTGCCAGCAGTCAGACTCCGGGACAGGGAAAGGGAAAACTGTTTTTT. It specifies CASSQTPGQGKGKLFF.

The chain has TRBV7-2 and TRBJ2-7; TRBD2 aligns across 8 bases. The V segment lost 6 bases and the J segment 0 bases; nucleotides outside the gene matches: 1. The CDR3 length is 13 residues. CDR1 and CDR2 (germline): SGHTA, FQGNSA. CDR3 amino acids: CASRRGASYEQYF. The CDR3 DNA is TGTGCCAGCAGGCGGGGGGCCTCCTACGAGCAGTACTTC.

The chain joins TRBV11-2 to TRBJ2-7; either TRBD1 or TRBD2 may supply D (5 bases each). The CDR3 is made up of 17 amino acids. The germline V gene encodes CDR1 SGHAT and CDR2 FQNNGV. Trimming cost V 3 bases and J 0 bases, with 18 bases left between them. CDR3 DNA: TGTGCCAGCAGCTTTTTTGGCGTGGGACCGAGCTCCTACGAGCAGTACTTC. Its translation is CASSFFGVGPSSYEQYF. The full variable domain, its missing parts supplied by reference TRBV11-2 and TRBJ2-7, is EAGVAQSPRYKIIEKRQSVAFWCNPISGHATLYWYQQILGQGPKLLIQFQNNGVVDDSQLPKDRFSAERLKGVDSTLKIQPAKLEDSAVYLCASSFFGVGPSSYEQYFGPGTRLTVT.

The chain employs TRBV27 and TRBJ2-7, with TRBD2 matching 15 bases. Per germline, CDR1 MNHEY and CDR2 SMNVEV (reference sequence). Germline trimming cut 6 bases from V and 0 bases from J; bases unmatched to any gene: 9. This CDR3 has 18 amino acids. Written as DNA, the CDR3 is TGTGCCAGCAGACCAAAACCGGGACTAGCGGGAGGCTCCTACGAGCAGTACTTC. Encoded protein: CASRPKPGLAGGSYEQYF.

The chain recombines TRBV5-4 with TRBJ2-5; 9 bases fit TRBD1. The V segment lost 0 bases and the J segment 8 bases; nucleotides outside the gene matches: 8. The CDR3 covers 15 residues. The V gene's germline CDR1 is SGHNT and CDR2 YYREEE (reference sequence). This CDR3 reads CASSLEGTGSSTQYF. CDR3 DNA sequence: TGTGCCAGCAGCTTGGAGGGGACAGGGTCTTCTACCCAGTACTTC.

The chain combines TRBV5-1 with TRBJ2-7; perhaps TRBD1 as D (6 bases). CDR3 length: 15 amino acids. Germline CDR1 is SGHRS and CDR2 is YFSETQ. The ends were cut back, 7 bases at V and 4 bases at J, with 21 bases in the middle. The CDR3 sequence: CASATLAGRGYEQYF. The DNA of the CDR3 is TGCGCCAGCGCCACCCTGGCGGGCAGGGGTTACGAGCAGTACTTC.

The chain employs TRBV7-9 and TRBJ2-5; TRBD1 might be the D (7 bases). The CDR3 contains 16 residues. Deletions cut 5 bases from V and 4 bases from J, with 20 bases between. CDR1 is SEHNR, CDR2 FQNEAQ, per germline (reference sequence). CDR3 residues: CASSPSVQGGRETQYF. DNA for the CDR3: TGTGCCAGCAGCCCCTCCGTGCAGGGGGGCCGAGAGACCCAGTACTTC.

In its sample, this clone was seen once. V is TRBV6-5 and J is TRBJ1-1; a weak D match, TRBD1 (6 bases). Germline CDR1 reads MNHEY; CDR2 reads SVGAGI. Trimming stripped 2 bases from V and 6 bases from J, with 10 bases between. The CDR3 sequence is 13 residues long. CDR3 protein: CASSYPQGSEAFF. DNA of the CDR3: TGTGCCAGCAGTTACCCACAGGGTTCTGAAGCTTTCTTT.

The chain is built from TRBV7-3 and TRBJ2-3; TRBD1 aligns across 9 bases. Trimming removed 3 bases from V and 5 bases from J; junction bases left unmatched: 9. Germline V gene lookup returns CDR1 SGHTA and CDR2 FQGTGA. The CDR3 length is 16 residues. The CDR3 sequence: CASSLGYRGQGDTQYF. CDR3 DNA sequence: TGTGCCAGCAGCTTGGGATACAGGGGGCAGGGAGATACGCAGTATTTT.